These 19 T cell receptor beta chains were all obtained from the same sample, sequenced in a study of shared clonotypes between healthy human individuals. Clones were sequenced by immunoSEQ multiplex PCR, and TCRdb holds only the in-frame ones, with some missing. The sample contains about 680,000 clones, around 90% of which appear only once. CD8 cells regarded as naive lacked CD45RO, were positively chosen for CCR7, and omitted terminally differentiated effector memory CD45RA+ cells. Specimen: naive CD8+ T cells sorted from blood. Receptors were obtained from a man aged 25-45 years in good health.

Comments on this clone: A far more abundant clone sits one base away, making this likely a read error. Other DNA sequences within the sample encode an identical CDR3. J is TRBJ2-7 and V is TRBV11-2; the D is unclear. V shed 5 bases and J shed 2 bases, with 4 bases lying between them. Germline V gene lookup returns CDR1 SGHAT and CDR2 FQNNGV. This CDR3 region has 11 residues. CDR3 bases: TGTGCCAGCAGCCTAACCTACGAGCAGTACTTC. It specifies CASSLTYEQYF.

This chain connects TRBV6-1 to TRBJ2-7; D may match TRBD1 or TRBD2 (5 bases each). The CDR3 spans 14 residues. Deletions cut 3 bases from V and 5 bases from J, with 14 bases between. The germline V gene encodes CDR1 MNHNS and CDR2 SASEGT. CDR3 loop: CASSDQGDVHEQYF. The DNA for the CDR3 is TGTGCCAGCAGTGACCAAGGGGACGTCCACGAGCAGTACTTC.

This chain joins TRBV10-3 and TRBJ2-3; 13 positions agree with TRBD2. V lost 5 bases, J lost 3 bases, and 5 bases stayed unmatched. The CDR3 sequence is 16 residues long. The germline V gene has CDR1 ENHRY and CDR2 SYGVKD. Written as DNA, the CDR3 is TGTGCCATCAGTTCCGGGACTAGCGGGAATACAGATACGCAGTATTTT. This encodes CAISSGTSGNTDTQYF.

The rearrangement links TRBV27 to TRBJ1-1; D gene uncertain. The V and J ends lost 7 bases and 5 bases respectively, with 17 bases between them. The CDR3 consists of 14 residues. Germline CDR1 and CDR2: MNHEY and SMNVEV (reference sequence). Here the CDR3 reads CASTSRTVRTEAFF. In DNA form, the CDR3 reads TGTGCCAGCACCTCGCGGACGGTAAGGACTGAAGCTTTCTTT.

CDR3 coding DNA: TGCAGCGTTGACCCTTCGACAGGGGCCTATGGCTACACCTTC. It codes for CSVDPSTGAYGYTF. The rearrangement uses TRBV29-1 and TRBJ1-2; 8 nucleotides agree with TRBD1. CDR1 and CDR2 from the germline V gene are SQVTM and ANQGSEA. CDR3 length: 14 residues. The junction had 7 bases not matched to a gene; V was cut back by 3 bases and J by 4 bases.

The V gene is TRBV27, the J gene TRBJ2-3; 8 bases line up with TRBD2. The CDR3 has 13 residues. CDR1 is MNHEY and CDR2 is SMNVEV in the germline V gene (reference sequence). The chain's CDR3 is CVSGGPRADTQYF. The CDR3, as DNA: TGTGTCTCGGGAGGGCCACGAGCAGATACGCAGTATTTT.

The chain is built from TRBV2 and TRBJ2-1; 13 nucleotides agree with TRBD2. Germline assignment: CDR1 SNHLY and CDR2 FYNNEI. The CDR3 has 16 amino acids. V lost 5 bases and J lost 0; bases outside the gene matches: 1. In DNA form, the CDR3 reads TGTGCCAGCAGTACTAGCGGGGGGGACTCCTACAATGAGCAGTTCTTC. Amino acids: CASSTSGGDSYNEQFF.

This sequence joins TRBV18 and TRBJ1-1; TRBD1 matches at 10 bases. This CDR3 region has 16 residues. From germline, CDR1 is KGHSH and CDR2 LQKENI. Losses at the gene ends were 3 bases for V and 0 bases for J; bases not matched to a gene: 4. In nucleotides, the CDR3 is TGTGCCAGCTCACCCCGGGACAGGGGCCTGAACACTGAAGCTTTCTTT. Protein product: CASSPRDRGLNTEAFF.

This clone was detected only a few times. The V gene is TRBV29-1, the J gene TRBJ2-7, with unresolved D. Germline CDR1 reads SQVTM; CDR2 reads ANQGSEA. The V and J ends lost 4 bases and 6 bases respectively, with 13 bases between them. This CDR3 is built from 12 residues. The CDR3 sequence is CSVVSISSEQYF. The CDR3 DNA follows: TGCAGCGTTGTCTCGATTAGTTCCGAGCAGTACTTC.

CDR3 amino acids: CASSSGSQGYEQYF. The DNA for the CDR3 is TGTGCCAGCAGCTCCGGGTCCCAGGGATACGAGCAGTACTTC. The chain carries TRBV7-9 and TRBJ2-7, with D maybe TRBD1 (5 bases). The CDR3 covers 14 residues. V was cut by 4 bases and J by 4 bases, with 14 bases left in between. The germline V gene encodes CDR1 SEHNR and CDR2 FQNEAQ (reference sequence).

V is TRBV9 and J is TRBJ2-6; 12 nucleotides agree with TRBD1. V shed 7 bases, J shed 0 bases, and the junction held 2 bases outside the gene matches. Germline values: CDR1 SGDLS, CDR2 YYNGEE. The CDR3 length is 16 residues. CDR3: CASWGQGASGANVLTF. The CDR3 DNA follows: TGTGCCAGCTGGGGACAGGGGGCCTCTGGGGCCAACGTCCTGACTTTC.

V is TRBV19 and J is TRBJ1-1; no definite D call. The CDR3 sequence is 11 residues long. V shed 7 bases and J shed 6 bases, with 9 bases lying between them. Germline V lookup: CDR1 LNHDA, CDR2 SQIVND (reference sequence). The CDR3 sequence is CASIPVAEAFF. The CDR3 DNA is TGTGCCAGTATTCCAGTGGCTGAAGCTTTCTTT.

V gene TRBV28 combines with J gene TRBJ2-7, with 10 positions matching TRBD2. Germline CDR1 and CDR2: MDHEN and SYDVKM. V was clipped by 3 bases and J by 4 bases; unmatched bases: 6. The CDR3 loop spans 15 amino acids. DNA of the CDR3: TGTGCCAGCAGTTTTCCCCCTAGCGGGAGTTACGAGCAGTACTTC. As protein: CASSFPPSGSYEQYF.

The genes are TRBV2 and TRBJ2-7; 9 bases agree with TRBD1. The germline V gene encodes CDR1 SNHLY and CDR2 FYNNEI. J lost 2 bases, V lost 8 bases, and 4 bases had no gene match. The CDR3 length is 13 residues. CDR3 sequence: CASRDRGTYEQYF. The CDR3 DNA follows: TGTGCCAGCCGCGACAGGGGGACCTACGAGCAGTACTTC.

This clone occurred once. The chain joins TRBV11-2 to TRBJ1-2; 7 bases agree with TRBD1. Losses at the gene ends were 5 bases for V and 3 bases for J; bases not matched to a gene: 9. The CDR3 covers 15 residues. In germline, CDR1 is SGHAT, CDR2 FQNNGV. The CDR3 sequence: CASSQQGPSDYGYTF. The CDR3, as DNA: TGTGCCAGCAGCCAACAGGGGCCCTCCGACTATGGCTACACCTTC.

V and J are TRBV7-2 and TRBJ2-3, with D hard to call. The germline CDR1 and CDR2 sequences are SGHTA and FQGNSA. The V and J ends lost 2 bases and 2 bases respectively, with 11 bases between them. The length of the CDR3 is 15 residues. The CDR3 region has the DNA TGTGCCAGCAGCTTATCACCTGGGGACACAGATACGCAGTATTTT. It codes for CASSLSPGDTDTQYF.

The V call is TRBV10-2, the J call TRBJ1-2; D not certain. This CDR3 contains 13 residues. V was pared by 2 bases and J by 4 bases, with 8 bases between. Germline lookup yields CDR1 WSHSY and CDR2 SAAADI. The CDR3 here is CASSEAGAYGYTF. The CDR3 nucleotides read TGCGCCAGCAGTGAGGCGGGAGCCTATGGCTACACCTTC.

The chain couples TRBV7-3 to TRBJ2-1; 7 positions agree with TRBD1. The germline gives CDR1 SGHTA, CDR2 FQGTGA. Unmatched junction bases numbered 8, after V lost 5 bases and J lost 4 bases. The CDR3 covers 15 residues. Here the CDR3 DNA reads TGTGCCAGCAGCATCCTCCGGGACAGATACAATGAGCAGTTCTTC. This gives the protein CASSILRDRYNEQFF.

This clone was seen a single time. The chain is built from TRBV14 and TRBJ2-2, with D maybe TRBD2 (5 bases). The CDR3 runs 14 residues. Germline V gene sequence: CDR1 SGHDN, CDR2 FVKESK. Trimming pared 4 bases from V and 3 bases from J, leaving 9 bases between. CDR3 coding DNA: TGTGCCAGCAGCCTCGGGGTCTACACCGGGGAGCTGTTTTTT. Translating gives CASSLGVYTGELFF.